Listed here are 13 T cell receptor beta chains from one sample, sequenced in a study of PD-L1 blockade in urothelial cancer. The sample's time point: pretreatment peripheral blood. Sequencing was performed with immunoSEQ multiplex PCR; in TCRdb, only in-frame clones are kept and a portion is missing. There are over 65,000 clones in the sample; 75% to 90% occur only once, and over 4% lies in the top ten. Material: PBMCs, obtained around atezolizumab (anti-PD-L1) treatment. The receptors come from a man aged 65 to 85 with urothelial cancer.

The chain couples TRBV30 to TRBJ1-2, with TRBD1 matching over 7 bases. Germline V gives CDR1 GTSNPN, CDR2 SVGIG (reference sequence). This CDR3 has 14 residues. The J segment lost 4 bases and the V segment lost 1 base, leaving 6 bases of the junction unmatched. DNA for the CDR3: TGTGCCTGGAGTGAGGCAGGGGGTGGCTATGGCTACACCTTC. The encoded protein is CAWSEAGGGYGYTF.

In its sample, this clone was seen once. The chain carries TRBV19 and TRBJ2-2, with TRBD2 as a possible D gene (6 bases). This CDR3 region has 15 residues. V was cut by 6 bases and J by 0 bases, with 11 bases left in between. Germline V gives CDR1 LNHDA, CDR2 SQIVND (reference sequence). CDR3 DNA: TGTGCCAGTAGCACGGGACTCACGAACACCGGGGAGCTGTTTTTT. Its protein product is CASSTGLTNTGELFF.

This sequence joins TRBV15 and TRBJ2-7; D is unclear. This CDR3 has 14 amino acids. Germline lookup yields CDR1 LNHNV and CDR2 YYDKDF (reference sequence). Trimming shortened V by 0 bases and J by 0 bases, and 6 bases separated the two germline ends. The DNA for the CDR3 is TGTGCCACCAGCAGAGATAGAGTCTCCTACGAGCAGTACTTC. Translation gives CATSRDRVSYEQYF.

The V call is TRBV19, the J call TRBJ2-7, with a possible D match to TRBD2 (6 bases). Germline assignment: CDR1 LNHDA and CDR2 SQIVND (reference sequence). The CDR3 contains 15 residues. V was clipped by 6 bases and J by 1 base, with 16 bases between them. DNA for the CDR3: TGTGCCAGTAGCCCCAGGAACCGGGGGTCCTACGAGCAGTACTTC. It yields the protein CASSPRNRGSYEQYF.

The chain links TRBV5-1 to TRBJ2-5; TRBD1 matches 9 bases. Germline trimming cut 0 bases from V and 5 bases from J; bases unmatched to any gene: 5. The germline V gene has CDR1 SGHRS and CDR2 YFSETQ. CDR3 length equals 15 residues. The chain's CDR3 is CASSLGTGVQETQYF. The CDR3 nucleotides are TGCGCCAGCAGCTTGGGGACAGGGGTCCAGGAGACCCAGTACTTC.

The sample holds one count of this clone. The genes are TRBV28 and TRBJ2-7; possibly TRBD2 for D (5 bases). This CDR3 comprises 15 residues. Looked up from germline, CDR1 is MDHEN and CDR2 is SYDVKM. Trimming took 6 bases from V and 7 from J, leaving 22 bases between them. The CDR3 DNA reads TGTGCCAGCAGAGAAGAGACGGGGTTTCTAGGAGAGCAGTACTTC. Amino acids: CASREETGFLGEQYF.

This chain uses TRBV7-2 with TRBJ2-1, with unresolved D. Germline V gene data show CDR1 as SGHTA and CDR2 as FQGNSA. The CDR3 is 13 amino acids. V was cut by 5 bases and J by 4 bases, with 9 bases left in between. The DNA of the CDR3 is TGTGCCAGCAGCCTCCAAGCATACAATGAGCAGTTCTTC. Protein sequence: CASSLQAYNEQFF.

The J gene is TRBJ1-5, the V gene TRBV19, with 8 positions matching TRBD1. This CDR3 region has 17 residues. The junction had 11 bases not matched to a gene; V was cut back by 5 bases and J by 2 bases. Germline CDR1 and CDR2: LNHDA and SQIVND (reference sequence). The CDR3 nucleotides are TGTGCCAGTAGTTCCAGGGGGCTGTTATCGGGCAATCAGCCCCAGCATTTT. Translation gives CASSSRGLLSGNQPQHF. The entire variable domain, with the rest obtained from reference TRBV19 and TRBJ1-5, is as follows: DGGITQSPKYLFRKEGQNVTLSCEQNLNHDAMYWYRQDPGQGLRLIYYSQIVNDFQKGDIAEGYSVSREKKESFPLTVTSAQKNPTAFYLCASSSRGLLSGNQPQHFGDGTRLSIL.

The J gene is TRBJ2-3, the V gene TRBV5-6; TRBD2 might be the D (6 bases). Germline-derived CDR1 and CDR2 are SGHDT and YYEEEE. V was trimmed by 3 bases and J by 1 base, leaving 15 bases between them. CDR3 length equals 16 residues. CDR3 residues: CASSSSEGRGTDTQYF. The CDR3 DNA sequence: TGTGCCAGCAGCTCATCGGAGGGCCGGGGCACAGATACGCAGTATTTT.

The genes are TRBV28 and TRBJ2-7; 7 positions match TRBD2. Germline values: CDR1 MDHEN, CDR2 SYDVKM. The CDR3 extends over 15 amino acids. The V segment lost 2 bases and the J segment 3 bases; nucleotides outside the gene matches: 7. CDR3 sequence (DNA): TGTGCCAGCAGTTTAGTTTCGGGGGGTAACTACGAGCAGTACTTC. It encodes CASSLVSGGNYEQYF.

The CDR3 DNA is TGTGCCAGCACCCGGACTTTTAACACCGGGGAGCTGTTTTTT. It is translated as CASTRTFNTGELFF. The chain recombines TRBV28 with TRBJ2-2; D is possibly TRBD2 (5 bases). CDR3 length equals 14 residues. The V end was cut by 7 bases, the J end by 2 bases, with 11 bases between. Germline assignment: CDR1 MDHEN and CDR2 SYDVKM.

The rearrangement joins TRBV5-6 to TRBJ1-2; 8 nucleotides align to TRBD1. The CDR3 contains 12 residues. The trim removed 4 bases at V and 8 bases at J, leaving 4 bases unmatched. Germline V gene data show CDR1 as SGHDT and CDR2 as YYEEEE. The CDR3 loop is CASSPRGRGYTF. CDR3 nucleotides: TGTGCCAGCAGCCCCAGGGGGCGCGGCTACACCTTC.

The chain joins TRBV28 to TRBJ1-2; 8 bases line up with TRBD1. Trimming took 5 bases from V and 7 from J; bases not matched to a gene: 3. Germline values: CDR1 MDHEN, CDR2 SYDVKM. The CDR3 length is 12 residues. CDR3 DNA: TGTGCCAGCAGTCAGGGGGCGCGTGGCTACACCTTC. Translated: CASSQGARGYTF.